The 15 T cell receptor beta chains given below trace back to one sample, sequenced in a study of blood T cells in healthy people across ages. The authors ran a second PCR of about 7 to 11 cycles using a sample-barcoded 5' primer and a J-beta primer mix. TCRdb recomputed calls from the 5' RACE reads with MiXCR, one row per CDR3 protein. The table lists 700,000 or so distinct CDR3 sequences, around 38% of them singletons. Source material: blood. The receptors originated from a man at least 80 years old in good health.

V and J are TRBV20-1 and TRBJ2-7; TRBD2 matches at 8 bases. V lost 3 bases and J lost 2; bases outside the gene matches: 6. This CDR3 spans 14 amino acids. The germline V gene has CDR1 DFQATT and CDR2 SNEGSKA (reference sequence). CDR3 region: CSASPQRGPYEQYF. For the CDR3, the DNA is TGCAGTGCTAGCCCCCAGCGGGGGCCCTACGAGCAGTACTTC.

This clonotype was counted at least ten times. The chain is built from TRBV27 and TRBJ2-1; D is unresolved. CDR3 length: 16 residues. CDR1 is MNHEY, CDR2 SMNVEV, per germline (reference sequence). V was cut by 1 base and J by 8 bases, with 18 bases left in between. The CDR3 coding sequence is TGTGCCAGCAGTTTATGGGTGGGCAGCCTGGGCGATGAGCAGTTCTTC. Its translation: CASSLWVGSLGDEQFF.

J is TRBJ1-6 and V is TRBV2, with D possibly being TRBD1 (5 bases). This CDR3 has 16 residues. The germline V gene has CDR1 SNHLY and CDR2 FYNNEI. Trimming removed 1 base from V and 0 bases from J, with 7 bases in between. CDR3 sequence: CASSEGGSSYNSPLHF. As DNA, the CDR3 is TGTGCCAGCAGTGAAGGGGGGAGCTCCTATAATTCACCCCTCCACTTT.

There are a few counts of this clonotype. V and J are TRBV21-1 and TRBJ2-7; TRBD1 is the table's D call, not checked against the DNA. TRBV21-1 is a pseudogene locus. The CDR3 is made up of 14 amino acids. CDR3 loop: CASSKGQGLGEQYF. In DNA form, the CDR3 reads TGTGCCAGCAGCAAAGGACAGGGGCTTGGCGAGCAGTACTTC.

The chain has TRBV6-5 and TRBJ2-1; D tentatively fits TRBD1 or TRBD2 (5 bases each). CDR1 and CDR2 from the germline V gene are MNHEY and SVGAGI. V was trimmed by 2 bases and J by 7 bases, leaving 15 bases between them. This CDR3 comprises 15 residues. This CDR3 reads CASSYRGRVGNEQFF. As DNA, the CDR3 is TGTGCCAGCAGTTACCGGGGCAGGGTGGGAAATGAGCAGTTCTTC.

This clonotype occurred a few times. This chain uses TRBV29-1 with TRBJ2-3; 10 bases match TRBD1. The CDR3 totals 14 residues. The V and J ends lost 6 bases and 1 base, in that order; junction bases with no gene match: 4. Looked up from germline, CDR1 is SQVTM and CDR2 is ANQGSEA. CDR3 amino acids: CSVVDRGGTDTQYF. In DNA form, the CDR3 reads TGCAGCGTCGTGGACAGGGGGGGCACAGATACGCAGTATTTT.

Only a few counts were recorded for this clonotype. The J gene is TRBJ1-2, the V gene TRBV6-5; no reliable D call. V dropped 2 bases and J dropped 8 bases, with 6 bases sitting between them. CDR1 and CDR2 from the germline V gene are MNHEY and SVGAGI. The length of the CDR3 is 11 residues. The CDR3 sequence: CASSYEGGYTF. CDR3 DNA sequence: TGTGCCAGCAGTTACGAAGGGGGCTACACCTTC.

The V call is TRBV7-2, the J call TRBJ2-3, with D unclear. V gave up 1 base and J gave up 4 bases, with 9 bases separating them. The CDR3 totals 14 residues. CDR1 is SGHTA and CDR2 is FQGNSA in the germline V gene. The CDR3 nucleotides read TGTGCCAGCAGCTTAGAACCTGGGGCAGATACGCAGTATTTT. Translated: CASSLEPGADTQYF.

The chain links TRBV29-1 to TRBJ1-4, with unresolved D. This CDR3 has 15 amino acids. V lost 0 bases, J lost 5 bases, and 13 bases lay in between. Germline V gives CDR1 SQVTM, CDR2 ANQGSEA. The CDR3 nucleotides are TGCAGCGTTGAAGAGGGCAACCTACCGAATGAAAAACTGTTTTTT. It specifies CSVEEGNLPNEKLFF.

This clonotype has only one observation. The gene calls are TRBV20-1 and TRBJ1-5; 7 nucleotides agree with TRBD1. The CDR3 has 12 residues. CDR1 and CDR2 from the germline V gene are DFQATT and SNEGSKA (reference sequence). V lost 5 bases and J lost 4; bases outside the gene matches: 2. As DNA, the CDR3 is TGCAGTGCTCAGGGGGGTAATCAGCCCCAGCATTTT. It translates to CSAQGGNQPQHF.

The J gene is TRBJ1-1, the V gene TRBV7-2, with D hard to call. Germline V gene data show CDR1 as SGHTA and CDR2 as FQGNSA. The CDR3 totals 16 residues. Trimming left V 5 bases short and J 11 bases short, with 27 bases between. The CDR3 coding sequence is TGTGCCAGCAGCCAAACTATTCGTGGAGTACTCACTAAGGCTTTCTTT. It translates to CASSQTIRGVLTKAFF.

In this sample, this clonotype turned up many times. Here the CDR3 DNA reads TGTGCCAGCAGCCAAGATAGTCTGAGCTCTGGGGCCAACGTCCTGACTTTC. It codes for CASSQDSLSSGANVLTF. The chain has TRBV3-1 and TRBJ2-6; D gene ambiguous. The CDR3 is 17 amino acids. CDR1 and CDR2 (germline): LGHDT, YNNKEL (reference sequence). Between the trimmed V and J ends, which lost 0 bases and 0 bases, there was a span of 9 bases.

This chain joins TRBV2 and TRBJ2-7; D is ambiguous. Germline assignment: CDR1 SNHLY and CDR2 FYNNEI. V was pared by 0 bases and J by 2 bases, with 17 bases between. This CDR3 region has 17 residues. CDR3 residues: CASSEALRRTVPYEQYF. In DNA form, the CDR3 reads TGTGCCAGCAGTGAAGCGCTTCGGCGGACCGTCCCCTACGAGCAGTACTTC.

This clonotype came up a few times. The chain recombines TRBV7-9 with TRBJ2-4; TRBD1 is a possible D gene (6 bases). The CDR3 contains 13 residues. The V end was cut by 5 bases, the J end by 3 bases, with 8 bases between. The V gene's germline CDR1 is SEHNR and CDR2 FQNEAQ (reference sequence). For the CDR3, the DNA is TGTGCCAGCAGCAGCAGGGGCAAAAACATTCAGTACTTC. Protein sequence: CASSSRGKNIQYF.

This chain uses TRBV29-1 with TRBJ1-1; tentative D call: TRBD1 (5 bases). There are 12 residues in the CDR3. Germline lookup yields CDR1 SQVTM and CDR2 ANQGSEA. Trimming took off 7 bases at V and 5 bases at J, with 14 bases between the two ends. The CDR3, as DNA: TGCAGCGCCGGGGCCCAAGGGACTGAAGCTTTCTTT. This gives the protein CSAGAQGTEAFF.